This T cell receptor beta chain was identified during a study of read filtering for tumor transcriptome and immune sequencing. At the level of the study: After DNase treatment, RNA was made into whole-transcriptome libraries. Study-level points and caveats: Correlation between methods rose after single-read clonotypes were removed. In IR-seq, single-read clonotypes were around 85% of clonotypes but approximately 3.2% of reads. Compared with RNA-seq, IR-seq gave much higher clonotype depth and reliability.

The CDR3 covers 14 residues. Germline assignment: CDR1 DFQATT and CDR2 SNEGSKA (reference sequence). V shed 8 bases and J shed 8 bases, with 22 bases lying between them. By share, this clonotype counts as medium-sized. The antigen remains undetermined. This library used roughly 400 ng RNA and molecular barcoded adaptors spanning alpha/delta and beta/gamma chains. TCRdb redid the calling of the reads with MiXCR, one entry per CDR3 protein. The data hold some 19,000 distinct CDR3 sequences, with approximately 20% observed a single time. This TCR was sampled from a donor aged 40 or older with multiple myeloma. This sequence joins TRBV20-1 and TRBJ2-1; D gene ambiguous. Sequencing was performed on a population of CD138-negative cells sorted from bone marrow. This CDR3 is CSTFGSRREDEQFF. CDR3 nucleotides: TGCAGTACATTCGGTAGTCGGCGTGAGGATGAGCAGTTCTTC.